The clone carrying this T cell receptor beta chain came up a few times. PCR was performed using 60 Vbeta and 13 Jbeta primers. Assay: immunoSEQ multiplex PCR; the TCRdb copy retains only in-frame clones and omits some. The table lists 62,000 or so clones, around 87% of them singletons. The sample belongs to a study of cytomegalovirus exposure and HLA in healthy donors. Germline V lookup: CDR1 MNHEY, CDR2 SVGAGI. The CDR3 runs 13 residues. The V gene lost 5 bases and the J gene lost 1 base, with 9 bases spanning the gap. The J gene is TRBJ2-7, the V gene TRBV6-5; tentative D call: TRBD2 (5 bases). The source is a man younger than 35 in good health and CMV-seronegative. Source material: PBMCs. The CDR3 nucleotides are TGTGCCAGCAGTCGGGATTATTCCTACGAGCAGTACTTC. It specifies CASSRDYSYEQYF.